This TCR beta chain emerged from a study of technical replicates of blood from a few donors. The CDR3 length is 14 residues. Per the germline V gene, CDR1 is SGHKS and CDR2 is YYEKEE (reference sequence). J gave up 2 bases and V 4 bases, and 4 bases lay outside the gene matches. This table comes from immunoSEQ multiplex PCR, and its TCRdb copy is limited to in-frame clones, with some not included. The data hold approximately 75,000 clones, with 97% observed a single time. This clone was observed a single time. The specimen was T cells isolated from PBMCs. The sequence was obtained from a human donor in good health. The chain joins TRBV5-5 to TRBJ2-7, with 9 bases lining up with TRBD1. CDR3 DNA: TGTGCCAGCAGCGGGGGACAGGGAGCCTACGAGCAGTACTTC. It is translated as CASSGGQGAYEQYF.